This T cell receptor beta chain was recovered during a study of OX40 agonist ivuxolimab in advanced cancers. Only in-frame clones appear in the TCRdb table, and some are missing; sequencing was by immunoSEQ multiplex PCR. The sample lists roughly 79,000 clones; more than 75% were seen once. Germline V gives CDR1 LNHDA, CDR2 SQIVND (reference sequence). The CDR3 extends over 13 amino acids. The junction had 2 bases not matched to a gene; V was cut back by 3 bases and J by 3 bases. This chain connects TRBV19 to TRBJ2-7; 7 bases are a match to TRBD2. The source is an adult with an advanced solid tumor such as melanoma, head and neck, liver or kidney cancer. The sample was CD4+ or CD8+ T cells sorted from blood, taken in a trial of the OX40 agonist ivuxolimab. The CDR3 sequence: CASSMQRDYEQYF. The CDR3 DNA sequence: TGTGCCAGTAGTATGCAGCGGGACTACGAGCAGTACTTC.